The 4 T cell receptor beta chains below were found in one sample sequenced in a study of blood T cell repertoires in COVID-19. Libraries were prepared by immunoSEQ multiplex PCR; TCRdb keeps only in-frame clonotypes and omits some of them. The sample lists 55,000 to 70,000 clones; 85% to 90% were seen once. The sequenced material came from PBMCs or T cells enriched from blood (not recorded which). The source is a woman in her 40s who had recovered from COVID-19.

The J gene is TRBJ2-3, the V gene TRBV3-1 (or the pseudogene TRBV3-2); D gene ambiguous. Trimming took off 0 bases at V and 2 bases at J, with 15 bases between the two ends. The length of the CDR3 is 17 residues. Germline values: CDR1 LGHDT, CDR2 YNNKEL (reference sequence). CDR3 sequence (DNA): TGTGCCAGCAGCCAAGAAGCCCTCCCACAGCTCACAGATACGCAGTATTTT. Translating gives CASSQEALPQLTDTQYF.

The chain carries TRBV29-1 and TRBJ1-3; no clear D gene. V dropped 3 bases and J dropped 0 bases, with 12 bases sitting between them. Germline V CDR1 and CDR2: SQVTM, ANQGSEA. This CDR3 region has 15 residues. The CDR3 region is CSVDPGSNSGNTIYF. The CDR3 DNA follows: TGCAGCGTTGATCCGGGTTCGAACTCTGGAAACACCATATATTTT.

This chain connects TRBV3-1 (or the pseudogene TRBV3-2) to TRBJ1-6; D remains ambiguous. V was clipped by 6 bases and J by 8 bases, with 11 bases between them. CDR1 is LGHDT and CDR2 is YNNKEL in the germline V gene (reference sequence). The CDR3 loop spans 13 amino acids. CDR3 loop: CASSRTEDSPLHF. In DNA form, the CDR3 reads TGTGCCAGCAGTCGGACGGAGGATTCACCCCTCCACTTT.

The CDR3 DNA reads as TGTGCCAGCAGTCCTTCGACAGGTGGCGAGACCCAGTACTTC. Protein product: CASSPSTGGETQYF. V is TRBV3-1 (or the pseudogene TRBV3-2) and J is TRBJ2-5, with a possible D match to TRBD1 (6 bases). Germline values: CDR1 LGHDT, CDR2 YNNKEL (reference sequence). The germline V and J ends were trimmed by 6 bases and 5 bases, with 16 bases remaining between them. This CDR3 region has 14 residues.